Listed below are T cell receptor beta chains from one sample, sequenced in a study of patients with pleural tuberculosis. TCRdb re-called the reads with MiXCR, one entry per CDR3 protein. The sample comprises approximately 50,000 distinct CDR3 sequences, about 7.9% of which are singletons, and 15% to 20% rests with the top ten. The receptors derive from a human donor with pleural tuberculosis. Both conserved end residues are part of each CDR3. A D gene is named only where the DNA matches it firmly. Not all rows give a size; the values are once, few, many and, for expanded clones, a class.

d_call	v_call	j_call	clone_size	cdr3_aa	cdr3_nt
TRBD1	TRBV19	TRBJ1-6	few	CASSTGQAYNSPLHF	TGTGCCAGTAGTACCGGACAGGCTTATAATTCACCCCTCCACTTT
NA	TRBV24-1	TRBJ2-3	many	CATSDLGGKSTDTQYF	TGTGCCACCAGTGATTTGGGGGGAAAAAGCACAGATACGCAGTATTTT
TRBD2	TRBV23-1	TRBJ2-3	many	CASSHTSGGVTDTQYF	TGCGCCAGCAGTCATACTAGCGGGGGAGTCACAGATACGCAGTATTTT
NA	TRBV6-2/TRBV6-3	TRBJ2-2	many	CASSYFPIEDTGELFF	TGTGCCAGCAGTTACTTCCCTATTGAGGACACCGGGGAGCTGTTTTTT
TRBD1	TRBV10-1	TRBJ2-7	few	CASSESGQGVGEQYF	TGCGCCAGCAGTGAGTCCGGACAGGGTGTGGGCGAGCAGTACTTC
TRBD2	TRBV20-1	TRBJ2-7	many	CSARALAGGHEQYF	TGCAGTGCTAGAGCCCTAGCGGGAGGCCACGAGCAGTACTTC
TRBD1	TRBV11-1	TRBJ2-2	medium-sized	CASSGPGQGYTGELFF	TGTGCCAGCAGCGGTCCGGGACAGGGTTACACCGGGGAGCTGTTTTTT
TRBD2	TRBV28	TRBJ2-1	many	CASSSGTRGEEQFF	TGTGCCAGCAGTTCCGGGACTAGGGGAGAAGAGCAGTTCTTC
TRBD1	TRBV25-1	TRBJ1-2	NA	CASRKRQGVYGYTF	TGTGCCAGCAGGAAAAGACAGGGGGTCTATGGCTACACCTTC
TRBD1	TRBV29-1	TRBJ2-1	NA	CSGPTGSGANEQFF	TGCAGCGGACCGACAGGGTCAGGGGCCAATGAGCAGTTCTTC
NA	TRBV20-1	TRBJ1-1	many	CSATEWTVNTEAFF	TGCAGTGCTACTGAATGGACGGTGAACACTGAAGCTTTCTTT
NA	TRBV4-1	TRBJ2-1	many	CASRVRGLAYNEQFF	TGCGCCAGCAGGGTCAGGGGTTTGGCCTACAATGAGCAGTTCTTC
NA	TRBV29-1	TRBJ2-3	few	CSVDRGAGTDTQYF	TGCAGCGTTGACAGGGGAGCGGGCACAGATACGCAGTATTTT
TRBD2	TRBV19	TRBJ2-1	few	CASSASGSNSRNEQFF	TGTGCCAGTAGTGCCAGCGGGAGCAATAGTAGGAATGAGCAGTTCTTC
NA	TRBV6-1	TRBJ1-5	many	CASSGISGNQPQHF	TGTGCCAGCTCAGGGATTTCTGGCAATCAGCCCCAGCATTTT
NA	TRBV30	TRBJ2-3	NA	CAWSVTQGGTDTQYF	TGTGCCTGGAGTGTAACACAGGGAGGCACAGATACGCAGTATTTT
TRBD1	TRBV12-3/TRBV12-4	TRBJ2-1	many	CASRSLGGTGHNEQFF	TGTGCCAGCAGGAGCCTAGGTGGGACAGGGCACAATGAGCAGTTCTTC